Listed below are T cell receptor beta chains from one sample, sequenced in a study of cytomegalovirus exposure and HLA in healthy donors. Clones were read by immunoSEQ multiplex PCR, and TCRdb kept only the in-frame ones, dropping some. The repertoire has roughly 110,000 clones, just over 70% of them found once; the top ten carry approximately 0.74%. Sequencing input: PBMCs. These receptors were obtained from a boy aged 5 to 17 in good health and CMV-seronegative. Each CDR3 is given with its conserved first and last residue. Each record gives: J gene, V gene, CDR3 protein.

>TRBJ1-2|TRBV9
CASSTLGTANYGYTF
>TRBJ1-2|TRBV18
CASSPRDRGAVDGYTF
>TRBJ1-1|TRBV7-9
CASTSRGGVNTEAFF
>TRBJ2-7|TRBV5-4
CASSLARGSSYEQYF
>TRBJ2-5|TRBV6-5
CASSYALTSETQYF
>TRBJ1-1|TRBV29-1
CSVEEGFEGQLYTEAFF
>TRBJ2-3|TRBV5-8
CASSFRGTSTDTQYF
>TRBJ1-2|TRBV18
CASSQGRAELYGYTF
>TRBJ2-2|TRBV30
CAYETGYTGELFF
>TRBJ2-7|TRBV6-6
CASSYSGTSGGYEQYF
>TRBJ1-2|TRBV4-3
CASSQDRGRVYYGYTF
>TRBJ1-1|TRBV10-2
CASSLTVNTEAFF
>TRBJ1-6|TRBV2
CARNRELGSYNSPLHF
>TRBJ1-1|TRBV7-2
CASSGGTVKAFF
>TRBJ1-5|TRBV7-6
CASSSWPARQGDQPQHF
>TRBJ2-1|TRBV5-6
CASSFRASSYNEQFF
>TRBJ1-2|TRBV5-6
CASSSTENYGYTF
>TRBJ2-5|TRBV28
CASSFPREMKETQYF
>TRBJ1-6|TRBV10-3
CAISEQMTGYSPLHF
>TRBJ2-5|TRBV2
CASSQPQGRSETQYF
>TRBJ2-1|TRBV11-3
CASSLGLAGQPQFF
>TRBJ2-1|TRBV19
CASSVGTGVYNEQFF
>TRBJ2-1|TRBV25-1
CATSQGVAGGVGQFF
>TRBJ1-5|TRBV27
CASSLYRSDQPQHF
>TRBJ1-5|TRBV6-5
CASSYSSTLGNQPQHF
>TRBJ1-2|TRBV5-1
CASRRGRPNYGYTF
>TRBJ2-7|TRBV6-6
CASSYVLAREQYF
>TRBJ2-1|TRBV2
CASSQTSGRANEQFF
>TRBJ2-7|TRBV19
CASSLDSSYEQYF
>TRBJ1-2|TRBV19
CASSIRDRGLGYTF
>TRBJ2-2|TRBV9
CASSVSGGAFTGELFF
>TRBJ2-2|TRBV7-9
CASKGGDHTGELFF
>TRBJ1-4|TRBV7-9
CASNRRLPGTATNEKLFF
>TRBJ1-2|TRBV7-9
CASSPGNLYGYTF
>TRBJ2-5|TRBV5-4
CASSLGTLQETQYF
>TRBJ1-5|TRBV19
CASSTFGEGERPQHF
>TRBJ2-1|TRBV6-6
CASSDRLAGLNEQFF
>TRBJ2-2|TRBV28
CASSFGTGELFF
>TRBJ1-1|TRBV5-1
CASSYAGGVGTEAFF
>TRBJ1-6|TRBV5-1
CASSLDRGNSPLHF
>TRBJ2-1|TRBV18
CASSRGLDSYNEQFF
>TRBJ2-3|TRBV4-1
CASSRSGQGAGGDTQYF
>TRBJ1-1|TRBV6-1
CASRGQGYLAEAFF
>TRBJ2-3|TRBV2
CASSGEAGDTQYF
>TRBJ1-1|TRBV30
CAWSKGAPLNAFF
>TRBJ1-5|TRBV19
CASRKDGTGHSNQPQHF
>TRBJ2-5|TRBV7-9
CASSLGGGLETQYF
>TRBJ2-3|TRBV5-1
CASSLGAQGLGDTQYF
>TRBJ1-4|TRBV5-5
CASSSFVDPGTGRGKLFF
>TRBJ1-1|TRBV27
CASRYDTEAFF
>TRBJ1-1|TRBV25-1
CASSVLGGRVEAFF
>TRBJ2-2|TRBV6-1
CASSDNSRTGELFF
>TRBJ2-2|TRBV2
CASSVRVDTGELFF
>TRBJ1-5|TRBV4-1
CASSQESRGGQPQHF
>TRBJ1-6|TRBV6-5
CASSLGQGGSPLHF
>TRBJ1-4|TRBV19
CASSWGGGEKLFF
>TRBJ2-3|TRBV28
CASSPFSPLVDTQYF
>TRBJ1-1|TRBV28
CASTGDSLNTEAFF
>TRBJ2-7|TRBV9
CASSEGLAGTTYEQYF